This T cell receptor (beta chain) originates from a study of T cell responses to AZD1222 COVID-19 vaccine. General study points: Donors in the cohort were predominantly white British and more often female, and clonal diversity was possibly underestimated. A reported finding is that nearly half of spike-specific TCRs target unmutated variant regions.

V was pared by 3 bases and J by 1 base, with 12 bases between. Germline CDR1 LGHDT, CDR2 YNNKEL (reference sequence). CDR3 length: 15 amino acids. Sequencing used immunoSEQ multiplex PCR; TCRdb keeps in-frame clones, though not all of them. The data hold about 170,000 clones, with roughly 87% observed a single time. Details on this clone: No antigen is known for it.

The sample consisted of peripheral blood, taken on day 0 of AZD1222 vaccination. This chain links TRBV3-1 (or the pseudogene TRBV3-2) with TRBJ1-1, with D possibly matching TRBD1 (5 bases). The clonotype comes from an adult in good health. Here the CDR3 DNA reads TGTGCCAGCAGCCAGACAGCCCGCACGAACACTGAAGCTTTCTTT. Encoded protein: CASSQTARTNTEAFF.